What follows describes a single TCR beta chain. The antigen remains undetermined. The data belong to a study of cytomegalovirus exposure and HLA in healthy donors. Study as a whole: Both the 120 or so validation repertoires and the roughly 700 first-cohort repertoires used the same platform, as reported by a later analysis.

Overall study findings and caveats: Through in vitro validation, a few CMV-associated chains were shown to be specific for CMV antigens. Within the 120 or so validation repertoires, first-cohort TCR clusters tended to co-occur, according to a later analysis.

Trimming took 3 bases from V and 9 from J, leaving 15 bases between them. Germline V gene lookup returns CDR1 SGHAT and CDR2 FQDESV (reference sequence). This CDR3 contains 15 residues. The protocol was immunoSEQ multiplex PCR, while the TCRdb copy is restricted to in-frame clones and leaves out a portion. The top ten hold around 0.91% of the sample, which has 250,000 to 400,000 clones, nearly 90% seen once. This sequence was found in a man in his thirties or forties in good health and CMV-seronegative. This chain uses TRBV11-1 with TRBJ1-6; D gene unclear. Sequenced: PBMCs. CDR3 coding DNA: TGTGCCAGCAGCTTTCGAAGTGGAGCGGGTTCACCCCTCCACTTT. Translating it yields CASSFRSGAGSPLHF.